This TCR beta chain was captured in a study of blood T cell repertoires in COVID-19. About the research overall: The origin of the acute and convalescent COVID-19 samples was the United States, Italy and Spain. The analysed material was cDNA or gDNA that came from T cells, B-cell-depleted T cells, or PBMCs.

TCRdb's copy holds only in-frame clones and misses some; the assay was immunoSEQ multiplex PCR. The repertoire includes 55,000 to 65,000 clones, about 87% of them detected once, and around 6.9% sits in the top ten. Trimming pared 0 bases from V and 9 bases from J, leaving 15 bases between. The CDR3 runs 16 residues. Germline values: CDR1 LNHNV, CDR2 YYDKDF (reference sequence). The TCR originated in a man aged 55 to 70 with active or convalescent COVID-19. The sample was peripheral blood. V is TRBV15 and J is TRBJ1-6, with D tentatively TRBD1 (5 bases). The CDR3, as DNA: TGTGCCACCAGCAGAGACGGGGGTAAAGGAGGTTCACCCCTCCACTTT. Translation gives CATSRDGGKGGSPLHF.